What follows are 30 T cell receptor beta chains derived from one specimen sequenced in a study of T cell clonality in common variable immunodeficiency. Which antigens these TCRs recognize remains unknown. Study findings and constraints: Common variable immunodeficiency TCR beta sequences reportedly had fewer deletions and N-nucleotide insertions.

The data were produced by immunoSEQ multiplex PCR, yet TCRdb's version contains in-frame clones alone and is incomplete. Observed are about 32,000 clones, no singletons, with the top ten taking roughly 5.4%. Sequencing was carried out using peripheral blood mononuclear cells. The receptors were gathered from a human donor with common variable immunodeficiency.

Note on this clone: The missing CDR3 end, 3 residues past where the read stops, is filled in from the germline J gene. The rearrangement uses TRBV7-9 and TRBJ2-7, with D hard to call. Trimming shortened V by 6 bases and J by 4 bases, and 16 bases separated the two germline ends. Per germline, CDR1 SEHNR and CDR2 FQNEAQ (reference sequence). The CDR3 length is 14 residues. The CDR3 bases that were read are TGTGCCAGCAGTCCCCCTAACCCCATTTACGAG. Its protein is CASSPPNPIYE. The full CDR3 reads CASSPPNPIYEQYF.

As concerns this clone: The missing CDR3 end, 3 residues past where the read stops, is filled in from the germline J gene. V gene TRBV5-6 combines with J gene TRBJ2-5; D uncertain. Looked up from germline, CDR1 is SGHDT and CDR2 is YYEEEE. This CDR3 is 14 amino acids long. V lost 2 bases, J lost 0 bases, and 8 bases lay in between. The CDR3 bases that were read are TGTGCCAGCAGCTTCCCAGATAACCAAGAGACC. Translating gives CASSFPDNQET. The full CDR3 sequence reads CASSFPDNQETQYF.

This clone was picked up a small number of times. With the read ending 3 residues before the CDR3 end, the germline J gene is used to fill in that end. This chain links TRBV19 with TRBJ1-2; TRBD1 is a possible D gene (6 bases). Between the trimmed V and J ends, which lost 3 bases and 5 bases, there was a span of 16 bases. The CDR3 is made up of 15 amino acids. Looked up from germline, CDR1 is LNHDA and CDR2 is SQIVND (reference sequence). The CDR3 DNA, read in part, is TGTGCCAGTAGTATCAGGGGAGCAAGCCTATATGGC. As protein: CASSIRGASLYG. The whole CDR3 region reads CASSIRGASLYGYTF.

Comments on this clone: The read terminates 3 residues before the CDR3 end, so the remaining end is supplied by the germline J gene. V and J are TRBV19 and TRBJ1-5; 7 bases agree with TRBD1. This CDR3 spans 14 amino acids. Trimming removed 7 bases from V and 4 bases from J; junction bases left unmatched: 7. From germline, CDR1 is LNHDA and CDR2 SQIVND (reference sequence). CDR3 loop: CASIEAGGNQPQHF. Incomplete CDR3 DNA: TGTGCCAGTATTGAGGCAGGGGGGAATCAGCCC.

The table lists this clone with many counts. The read stops 3 residues short of the end of the CDR3; the missing end is completed from the germline J gene. V gene TRBV5-1 combines with J gene TRBJ1-4; no firm D call. Germline CDR1 reads SGHRS; CDR2 reads YFSETQ. The CDR3 sequence is 17 residues long. Trimming removed 0 bases at V and 2 bases at J, with 14 bases between. The CDR3 protein is CASSLGPPRGTNEKLFF. CDR3 bases read: TGCGCCAGCAGCTTGGGACCCCCGCGAGGGACTAATGAAAAA.

Turning to this clone: The CDR3 is cut off 3 residues early in the read; its end comes from the germline J gene. The V and J genes are TRBV6-1 and TRBJ2-1, with 10 bases lining up with TRBD2. The CDR3 is made up of 17 amino acids. With V trimmed by 2 bases and J by 1 base, 5 bases remained unmatched. CDR1 and CDR2 from the germline V gene are MNHNS and SASEGT. The covered CDR3 bases are TGTGCCAGCAGTGAAATCGGACTAGCGGAGTCCTACAATGAG. It codes for CASSEIGLAESYNE. The CDR3 reads in full as CASSEIGLAESYNEQFF.

About this clone itself: Sequencing ends 3 residues short of the CDR3 end; the germline J gene provides the rest. The rearrangement joins TRBV30 to TRBJ1-2, with D hard to call. Germline V gives CDR1 GTSNPN, CDR2 SVGIG (reference sequence). CDR3 length equals 11 residues. CDR3 DNA, as far as it was read: TGTGCCTGGACCGGAGGCGGCGGC. Its translation is CAWTGGGG. The entire CDR3 reads CAWTGGGGYTF.

Remarks on this clone: The missing CDR3 end, 3 residues past where the read stops, is filled in from the germline J gene. The chain has TRBV19 and TRBJ2-2; 7 bases align to TRBD1. Germline CDR1 is LNHDA and CDR2 is SQIVND (reference sequence). The CDR3 consists of 14 residues. V lost 6 bases to trimming and J lost 1 base; unmatched junction nucleotides: 2. The CDR3 DNA, read in part, is TGTGCCAGTAGGGGGGACAGGAACACCGGGGAG. Its translation is CASRGDRNTGE. The CDR3 in full is CASRGDRNTGELFF.

This clone was counted many times. The read gets to within 3 residues of the CDR3 end, and the germline J gene fills in the rest. This sequence joins TRBV5-1 and TRBJ1-1; 9 positions match TRBD1. Germline V gene lookup returns CDR1 SGHRS and CDR2 YFSETQ. Trimming removed 5 bases from V and 4 bases from J; junction bases left unmatched: 6. The CDR3 spans 14 residues. CDR3 DNA, as far as it was read: TGCGCCAGCAGGGGAGGACAGGGGAGCACTGAA. The encoded protein is CASRGGQGSTE. The full CDR3 reads CASRGGQGSTEAFF.

To note about this clone: The CDR3 end falls 3 residues outside the read, so it is completed with the germline J gene. The V and J genes are TRBV19 and TRBJ2-7; TRBD1 is a possible D gene (6 bases). The CDR3 totals 16 residues. Germline CDR1 reads LNHDA; CDR2 reads SQIVND (reference sequence). V lost 4 bases to trimming and J lost 0 bases, with 16 bases between them. The sequenced CDR3 bases are TGTGCCAGTAGTAGGGGACAACAGAAGATCTCCTACGAG. This gives the protein CASSRGQQKISYE. The CDR3, in full, reads CASSRGQQKISYEQYF.

Concerning this clone: The read gets to within 3 residues of the CDR3 end, and the germline J gene fills in the rest. This chain links TRBV5-1 with TRBJ1-2, with 7 nucleotides matching TRBD1. V shed 6 bases, J shed 0 bases, and the junction held 8 bases outside the gene matches. The CDR3 spans 15 residues. Germline V gene data show CDR1 as SGHRS and CDR2 as YFSETQ. The part of the CDR3 DNA that was read is TGCGCCAGCACACCTGGGACAGTATCTAACTATGGC. Translating it yields CASTPGTVSNYG. The CDR3 reads in full as CASTPGTVSNYGYTF.

A few counts support this clone. The read stops 3 residues short of the end of the CDR3; the missing end is completed from the germline J gene. The V gene is TRBV2, the J gene TRBJ1-1, with TRBD1 as a possible D gene (5 bases). CDR1 is SNHLY, CDR2 FYNNEI, per germline. Trimming took off 4 bases at V and 3 bases at J, with 12 bases between the two ends. The CDR3 sequence is 14 residues long. The part of the CDR3 DNA that was read is TGTGCCAGCAGTGCAGGGTTGGGGTACACTGAA. This translates into CASSAGLGYTE. The whole CDR3 protein is CASSAGLGYTEAFF.

With regard to this clone: The CDR3 end is not reached by the read, which stops 3 residues before it; the germline J gene fills it in. This sequence joins TRBV19 and TRBJ1-2; D gene unclear. This CDR3 contains 15 residues. Germline loops: CDR1 LNHDA, CDR2 SQIVND (reference sequence). V lost 3 bases to trimming and J lost 4 bases, with 15 bases between them. The CDR3 bases that were read are TGTGCCAGTAGTATCCTCCAAACAGAGACCTATGGC. Its translation is CASSILQTETYG. The whole CDR3 protein reads CASSILQTETYGYTF.

Concerning this clone itself: Read sequence stops 3 residues before the CDR3 end, and the germline J gene provides the missing end. This sequence joins TRBV5-1 and TRBJ2-7; 7 bases agree with TRBD1. Trimming at V came to 4 bases and at J to 3 bases, leaving 10 bases not matched to a gene. The germline CDR1 and CDR2 sequences are SGHRS and YFSETQ. This CDR3 is built from 15 residues. The CDR3 bases that were read are TGCGCCAGCAGCGTCCGGGACAGTATAGACTACGAG. Translation: CASSVRDSIDYE. The CDR3, in full, reads CASSVRDSIDYEQYF.

This clone was counted a few times. Read coverage stops 3 residues before the CDR3 terminus; the germline J gene supplies the remainder. This chain uses TRBV18 with TRBJ2-2; D may be TRBD1 (6 bases). Germline lookup yields CDR1 KGHSH and CDR2 LQKENI. Trimming took off 4 bases at V and 1 base at J, with 10 bases between the two ends. CDR3 length: 15 amino acids. The CDR3 bases that were read are TGTGCCAGCTCACAGCAGGGGAGGAACACCGGGGAG. This translates into CASSQQGRNTGE. The whole CDR3 protein reads CASSQQGRNTGELFF.

Only a few counts were recorded for this clone. Coverage ceases 3 residues before the CDR3 finishes, and the germline J gene fills in the end. V gene TRBV29-1 combines with J gene TRBJ1-2, with TRBD1 matching 9 bases. Per germline, CDR1 SQVTM and CDR2 ANQGSEA. The CDR3 sequence is 12 residues long. The junction had 1 base not matched to a gene; V was cut back by 1 base and J by 7 bases. CDR3 DNA (partial): TGCAGCGTTGAAGGGGACAGGGTTGGC. It codes for CSVEGDRVG. The entire CDR3 sequence reads CSVEGDRVGYTF. The whole variable domain, remainder taken from reference TRBV29-1 and TRBJ1-2, is SAVISQKPSRDICQRGTSLTIQCQVDSQVTMMFWYRQQPGQSLTLIATANQGSEATYESGFVIDKFPISRPNLTFSTLTVSNMSPEDSSIYLCSVEGDRVGYTFGSGTRLTVV.

To note about this clone: The CDR3 end lies 3 residues beyond the end of the read and is filled in from the germline J gene. The V gene is TRBV19, the J gene TRBJ2-5; D remains ambiguous. CDR1 LNHDA and CDR2 SQIVND come from the germline V gene (reference sequence). V was clipped by 8 bases and J by 2 bases, with 9 bases between them. The CDR3 has 12 residues. This CDR3 reads CASLEGQETQYF. The CDR3 bases that were read are TGTGCCAGTCTCGAAGGTCAAGAGACC.

Concerning this clone: Sequencing ends 3 residues short of the CDR3 end; the germline J gene provides the rest. The V and J genes are TRBV18 and TRBJ2-1, with 7 bases that match TRBD2. V shed 11 bases and J 4 bases; nucleotides not matched to a gene: 14. CDR1 and CDR2 (germline): KGHSH, LQKENI. This CDR3 is 15 amino acids long. The DNA read from the CDR3 is TGTGCCGGATTATGGTCGGGGGGAAATTACAATGAG. It specifies CAGLWSGGNYNE. The full CDR3 reads CAGLWSGGNYNEQFF.

Ten or more counts support this clone. The read is 3 residues too short to cover the CDR3 end, so that end is filled in from the germline J gene. V gene TRBV30 combines with J gene TRBJ1-6; TRBD1 might be the D (5 bases). In germline, CDR1 is GTSNPN, CDR2 SVGIG (reference sequence). Between the trimmed V and J ends, which lost 2 bases and 6 bases, there was a span of 8 bases. This CDR3 spans 13 amino acids. The CDR3 DNA, read in part, is TGTGCCTGGAGTAGGGGCCTTAATTCACCC. Protein product: CAWSRGLNSP. The whole CDR3 reads CAWSRGLNSPLHF. The variable domain in full, with the rest retrieved from reference TRBV30 and TRBJ1-6, is SQTIHQWPATLVQPVGSPLSLECTVEGTSNPNLYWYRQAAGRGLQLLFYSVGIGQISSEVPQNLSASRPQDRQFILSSKKLLLSDSGFYLCAWSRGLNSPLHFGNGTRLTVT.

This clone appeared a few times. The CDR3 sequence is CASSESGTAGYYGYTF. CDR3 DNA (partial): TGTGCCAGCAGTGAGAGTGGGACAGCCGGCTACTATGGC. The gene calls are TRBV6-1 and TRBJ1-2; 7 nucleotides match TRBD1. Read data end 3 residues before the CDR3 end; the end is taken from the germline J gene. The CDR3 is made up of 16 amino acids. Germline V gives CDR1 MNHNS, CDR2 SASEGT. Trimming at V came to 3 bases and at J to 3 bases, leaving 10 bases not matched to a gene.

Remarks on this clone: The sequenced fragment ends 3 residues before the CDR3 boundary, so the rest is inferred from the germline J gene. The genes are TRBV6-2 or TRBV6-3 and TRBJ2-3, with TRBD2 matching 10 bases. CDR3 size: 14 residues. Germline CDR1 MNHEY, CDR2 SVGEGT. The junction had 1 base not matched to a gene; V was cut back by 6 bases and J by 1 base. The CDR3 region is CASRSGGGTDTQYF. The covered CDR3 bases are TGTGCCAGCAGAAGCGGGGGGGGCACAGATACG.

This clone came up a few times. The sequenced fragment ends 3 residues before the CDR3 boundary, so the rest is inferred from the germline J gene. V is TRBV20-1 and J is TRBJ2-5; D is possibly TRBD2 (6 bases). CDR1 DFQATT and CDR2 SNEGSKA come from the germline V gene (reference sequence). Trimming removed 3 bases from V and 5 bases from J, with 10 bases in between. CDR3 length: 12 residues. CDR3 sequence: CSASGGGETQYF. The covered CDR3 bases are TGCAGTGCTAGCGGGGGTGGGGAGACC.

This clone was observed many times. The CDR3 extends 3 residues past the end of the read, so its final part is completed from the germline J gene. This chain links TRBV29-1 with TRBJ2-5, with TRBD1 identical over 7 bases. Germline CDR1 is SQVTM and CDR2 is ANQGSEA. This CDR3 comprises 12 residues. Germline trimming cut 5 bases from V and 5 bases from J; bases unmatched to any gene: 5. CDR3 DNA (partial): TGCAGCGTTACCACAGGGGAGGAGACC. Translating it yields CSVTTGEET. The entire CDR3 reads CSVTTGEETQYF.

This clone appeared a few times. The missing CDR3 end, 3 residues past where the read stops, is filled in from the germline J gene. The chain has TRBV7-2 and TRBJ2-6; no reliable D call. V was cut by 3 bases and J by 1 base, with 7 bases left in between. Looked up from germline, CDR1 is SGHTA and CDR2 is FQGNSA. The CDR3 length is 15 residues. The sequenced part of the CDR3 DNA is TGTGCCAGCAGCTTTAGAGTATCTGGGGCCAACGTC. Its translation is CASSFRVSGANV. The entire CDR3 protein reads CASSFRVSGANVLTF.

In the case of this clone: The missing CDR3 end, 3 residues past where the read stops, is filled in from the germline J gene. The rearrangement joins TRBV6-2 or TRBV6-3 to TRBJ1-5; D is unresolved. The V gene lost 0 bases and the J gene lost 4 bases, with 7 bases spanning the gap. This CDR3 contains 14 residues. Germline V CDR1 and CDR2: MNHEY, SVGEGT. CDR3 in amino acids: CASSYSFRNQPQHF. The DNA read from the CDR3 is TGTGCCAGCAGTTACTCGTTCAGAAATCAGCCC.

Worth noting for this clone: Read coverage stops 3 residues before the CDR3 terminus; the germline J gene supplies the remainder. This chain connects TRBV2 to TRBJ2-1; D call uncertain. The V and J ends lost 7 bases and 4 bases respectively, with 11 bases between them. From germline, CDR1 is SNHLY and CDR2 FYNNEI. This CDR3 contains 13 residues. The CDR3 spells CASTAEKYNEQFF. The CDR3 DNA, read in part, is TGTGCCAGCACCGCGGAGAAGTACAATGAG.

This clone showed up just a few times. The read terminates 3 residues before the CDR3 end, so the remaining end is supplied by the germline J gene. The chain combines TRBV7-9 with TRBJ2-7; 10 positions match TRBD2. The J segment lost 3 bases and the V segment lost 5 bases, leaving 4 bases of the junction unmatched. Germline loops: CDR1 SEHNR, CDR2 FQNEAQ (reference sequence). The CDR3 runs 14 residues. The part of the CDR3 DNA that was read is TGTGCCAGCAGCGATAGCGGGGGGTACTACGAG. This gives the protein CASSDSGGYYE. The CDR3 in full is CASSDSGGYYEQYF.

By sample fraction, this clone is medium-sized. The sequence runs out 3 residues before the end of the CDR3; the remainder is reconstructed from the germline J gene. The V gene is TRBV5-4, the J gene TRBJ2-7, with a weak D call TRBD2 (6 bases). Trimming left V 3 bases short and J 5 bases short, with 15 bases between. CDR1 is SGHNT and CDR2 is YYREEE in the germline V gene (reference sequence). This CDR3 comprises 14 residues. The CDR3 spells CASSSLSGENEQYF. The part of the CDR3 DNA that was read is TGTGCCAGCAGCTCTTTATCGGGGGAGAACGAG.

This clone was counted between two and nine times. The CDR3 extends 3 residues past the end of the read, so its final part is completed from the germline J gene. The rearrangement uses TRBV19 and TRBJ2-2, with D possibly TRBD2 on 5 matching bases. V lost 3 bases to trimming and J lost 6 bases, with 11 bases between them. The CDR3 is 14 residues long. The germline gives CDR1 LNHDA, CDR2 SQIVND (reference sequence). The CDR3 spells CASSIPGGPGELFF. The DNA read from the CDR3 is TGTGCCAGTAGTATTCCAGGCGGGCCCGGGGAG.

About this clone: The observed sequence ends 3 residues before the CDR3 terminus, with the missing tail filled in from the germline J gene. The chain carries TRBV6-1 and TRBJ2-7, with TRBD2 as a possible D gene (7 bases). Trimming stripped 4 bases from V and 4 bases from J, with 17 bases between. Per germline, CDR1 MNHNS and CDR2 SASEGT. The CDR3 is 15 residues long. The CDR3: CASSGGGGPLYEQYF. Incomplete CDR3 DNA: TGTGCCAGCAGTGGTGGCGGGGGCCCCTTATACGAG.